This T cell receptor beta chain was recorded in a study of T cell responses to AZD1222 COVID-19 vaccine. Background on the study: Combined were second doses at about 4 or about 12 weeks.

On this clone itself: The antigen is unknown.

The study, taken as a whole, reports: Breadth and depth of Spike-specific TCRs rose after two AZD1222 doses. Along spike, vaccine-associated CD4 TCRs were found throughout, with dominance at 160-218 and 743-854. Only a handful of AZD1222 recipients, several in all, had baseline seropositivity.

Using immunoSEQ multiplex PCR, the repertoire was profiled, and TCRdb retains in-frame clones only, with some absent. The table has roughly 120,000 clones, 80% to 90% seen once. The clonotype was recovered from an adult in good health. The input for sequencing was peripheral blood, taken on day 0 of AZD1222 vaccination.

The CDR3: CASSPGTSRSDTQYF. In DNA, the CDR3 is TGTGCCAGCAGCCCCGGGACTAGCAGATCAGATACGCAGTATTTT. The genes are TRBV6-4 and TRBJ2-3; TRBD2 aligns across 9 bases. The CDR3 has 15 amino acids. The ends lost 6 bases at V and 4 bases at J; junction bases unmatched: 8. Germline V gene data show CDR1 as MRHNA and CDR2 as SNTAGT.